This T cell receptor beta chain appears in the sequencing data of a study of CD8+CD57+ T cells in acquired aplastic anemia. Patients who underwent sequencing had shown CD8+CD57+ cell expansion by flow cytometry. Severe acquired aplastic anemia was the diagnosis recorded for all patients. Findings and limits, study-wide: In common between the patients and the controls were around 29 CD8+ CDR3 sequences.

With respect to this clonotype: Its antigen is not known.

TCR beta VDJ and CDR3 profiling used genomic DNA as template. Using its own MiXCR run on the reads, TCRdb lists one record per CDR3 protein. The table includes 150,000 to 200,000 distinct CDR3 sequences, around half detected once. Per the germline V gene, CDR1 is SQVTM and CDR2 is ANQGSEA. The V and J ends lost 6 bases and 3 bases respectively, with 10 bases between them. The CDR3 is 12 residues long. Sequenced input: sorted CD4+, CD8+, or CD8+CD57+ T cells (not recorded which) from PBMCs. The TCR originated in a human donor with aplastic anemia. The J gene is TRBJ2-3, the V gene TRBV29-1; no firm D call. The CDR3 protein is CSVREQTDTQYF. The CDR3 DNA reads as TGCAGCGTACGCGAGCAGACAGATACGCAGTATTTT.